This T cell receptor beta chain was sequenced during a study of blood T cell repertoires in COVID-19. The wider study: COVID-19 samples collected from the United States, Italy and Spain covered acute and convalescent phases. Sources were T cells, B-cell-depleted T cells, or PBMCs; the material itself was cDNA or gDNA.

Seattle patients were enrolled during active infection and followed longitudinally. Per the original data handling: Amplification of reference gene primers was used by the study to estimate nucleated cell counts. This table comes from immunoSEQ multiplex PCR, and its TCRdb copy is limited to in-frame clones, with some not included. V, J and clone size are those of that table, while D and trimming were read from the DNA. The table has 270,000 or so clones, about 90% seen once. This TCR was recovered from a woman in her twenties or thirties with COVID-19, enrolled during active disease. The specimen was peripheral blood.

The CDR3 sequence: CASSLSETGVYGYTF. Here the CDR3 DNA reads TGTGCCAGCAGTTTATCCGAGACAGGGGTCTATGGCTACACCTTC. The J gene is TRBJ1-2, the V gene TRBV27, with 8 bases fitting TRBD1. CDR1 and CDR2 (germline): MNHEY, SMNVEV (reference sequence). J was trimmed by 4 bases and V by 0 bases; bases with no gene match: 4. This CDR3 has 15 amino acids.